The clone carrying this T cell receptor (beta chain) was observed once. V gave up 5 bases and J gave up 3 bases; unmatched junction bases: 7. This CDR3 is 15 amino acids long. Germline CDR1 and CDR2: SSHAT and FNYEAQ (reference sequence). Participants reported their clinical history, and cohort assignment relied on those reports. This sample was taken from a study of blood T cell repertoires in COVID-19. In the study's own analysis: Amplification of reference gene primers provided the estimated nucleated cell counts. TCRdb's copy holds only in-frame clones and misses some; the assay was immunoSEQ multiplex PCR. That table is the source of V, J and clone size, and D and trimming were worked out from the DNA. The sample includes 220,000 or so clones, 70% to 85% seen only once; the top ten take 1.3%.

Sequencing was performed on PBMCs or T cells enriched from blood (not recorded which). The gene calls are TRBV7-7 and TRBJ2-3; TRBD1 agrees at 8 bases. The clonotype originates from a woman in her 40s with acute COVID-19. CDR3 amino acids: CASSLGQGTTDTQYF. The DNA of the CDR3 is TGTGCCAGCAGCCTAGGACAGGGCACGACAGATACGCAGTATTTT.